This T cell receptor (beta chain) was sequenced in a study of blood T cell repertoires in COVID-19. Study background: PBMCs, B-cell-depleted T cells, or T cells provided the cDNA or gDNA that made up the material.

V lost 6 bases and J 3 bases, leaving 8 bases between the germline ends. CDR3 length: 12 residues. Germline CDR1 is SNHLY and CDR2 is FYNNEI. Original handling: Estimated nucleated cell counts came from reference gene primer amplification. The method was immunoSEQ multiplex PCR; TCRdb's version includes in-frame clones alone and lacks a portion of them. The D gene and trimming were derived from the DNA, and the V and J assignments and clone size from that table. This table has about 210,000 clones, about 85% appearing once. This rearrangement joins TRBV2 to TRBJ1-1; D is possibly TRBD1 (6 bases). The TCR was taken from a man aged 35 to 55 with acute or convalescent COVID-19. The sequenced sample consisted of peripheral blood. CDR3: CASRGHYTEAFF. The CDR3 nucleotides read TGTGCCAGCAGGGGACACTACACTGAAGCTTTCTTT.